This TCR beta chain was sequenced during a study of cytomegalovirus exposure and HLA in healthy donors. As for the study in general: HLA-typed donors contributed 65 million to 85 million unique TCRs, which were held in an early data release.

Details on this clone: Antigen: not known.

Study-level results: An assumption of roughly uniform sequencing depth across donors underlay the presence/absence analyses.

PCR employed 60 Vbeta and 13 Jbeta primers. Assay: immunoSEQ multiplex PCR; the TCRdb copy retains only in-frame clones and omits some. The sample lists 200,000 to 250,000 clones, 60% to 80% seen once, with roughly 1.9% in the top ten. This CDR3 has 13 amino acids. Germline values: CDR1 KGHSH, CDR2 LQKENI. The V and J ends lost 4 bases and 9 bases respectively, with 16 bases between them. Sequencing was done on a sample of PBMCs. V gene TRBV18 combines with J gene TRBJ2-7; TRBD1 is a possible D gene (5 bases). This TCR came from a man younger than 35 in good health and CMV-seronegative. The CDR3 reads CASSQDKDLGQYF. CDR3 nucleotide sequence: TGTGCCAGCTCACAGGACAAGGACCTTGGGCAGTACTTC. The full variable domain, rest sourced from reference TRBV18 and TRBJ2-7, is NAGVMQNPRHLVRRRGQEARLRCSPMKGHSHVYWYRQLPEEGLKFMVYLQKENIIDESGMPKERFSAEFPKEGPSILRIQQVVRGDSAAYFCASSQDKDLGQYFGPGTRLTVT.